This TCR beta chain is from a study of PD-L1 blockade in urothelial cancer. Study details: Analyzed time points were 3 weeks (second dose) and 6 weeks after therapy began. Study-wide results and limits: Durable-benefit patients had greater expansion of tumor-associated blood clones at 3 weeks.

The table came from immunoSEQ multiplex PCR; TCRdb's copy has only in-frame clones and leaves some out. The sample has about 50,000 clones, roughly 87% seen once; the top ten hold roughly 14%. Remarks on this clone: Its specificity is unknown.

Stated time point: pretreatment peripheral blood. CDR1 and CDR2 from the germline V gene are SGHRS and YFSETQ. Trimming cost V 4 bases and J 6 bases; bases outside gene matches: 16. The CDR3 totals 17 residues. The sequence was collected from a woman aged 55-75 years with urothelial cancer. The chain uses TRBV5-1 and TRBJ2-3; 8 bases agree with TRBD2. Sample: PBMCs, taken around atezolizumab (anti-PD-L1) treatment. In nucleotides, the CDR3 is TGCGCCAGCAGCCAGGAGCCGGGACTAGGGCCCCGGGATACGCAGTATTTT. Its translation: CASSQEPGLGPRDTQYF.